Shown below are 8 T cell receptor beta chains from a single sample sequenced in a study of T-cell reconstitution after alpha-beta-depleted transplantation in children (dated by TCRdb to between 2015 and 2016). The sample's treatment or condition label, decoded: allogeneic hematopoietic cell transplantation with graft depleted of TCRalphabeta T cells and CD19 B cells. Library construction relied on PCR. Sequencing instrument: Illumina HiSeq 2500. TCR library preparation used molecular barcoding, with unique molecular identifiers applied to normalize quantification of the TCRbeta repertoire. TCRdb took the public reads, trimmed them with fastp at Q25, ran MiXCR for clone calling and kept in-frame beta chains. For every CDR3 protein sequence, its rows merge into one entry that carries the most common genes and DNA. The sample records about 980,000 distinct CDR3 sequences, roughly 29% of which are singletons. The ten largest clones capture about 28% of the sample.

This specimen consisted of PBMCs, mostly from graft donor cells, obtained 360 days after TCRalphabeta/CD19-depleted stem cell transplant. The source is a boy less than two years old who had a stem cell transplant for SCID, so the T cells may come from the graft donor.

This clonotype was recorded at least ten times. This chain uses TRBV12-3 or TRBV12-4 with TRBJ2-3; weak D call: TRBD2 (7 bases). The V gene lost 0 bases and the J gene lost 3 bases, with 10 bases spanning the gap. The CDR3 runs to 15 residues. The CDR3 DNA reads as TGTGCCAGCAGTTTAGCGGGGGGGCTTACAGATACGCAGTATTTT. Translation: CASSLAGGLTDTQYF.

This clonotype was found a few times. V gene TRBV5-1 combines with J gene TRBJ2-3; the D call may be TRBD1 or TRBD2 (5 bases each). The CDR3 totals 15 residues. The V end lost 1 base, the J end lost 2 bases, and 11 bases lay between the germline ends. Germline lookup yields CDR1 SGHRS and CDR2 YFSETQ. CDR3 nucleotides: TGCGCCAGCAGCTTGCGACCGGGGACCACAGATACGCAGTATTTT. Protein product: CASSLRPGTTDTQYF.

This clonotype turned up a few times. The chain recombines TRBV29-1 with TRBJ2-3; 7 bases map to TRBD1. The CDR3 contains 13 residues. Per the germline V gene, CDR1 is SQVTM and CDR2 is ANQGSEA. V shed 6 bases and J 0 bases; nucleotides not matched to a gene: 3. CDR3 in DNA: TGCAGCGTGACGGGACAGAGCACAGATACGCAGTATTTT. Translating it yields CSVTGQSTDTQYF.

The chain has TRBV6-1 and TRBJ2-5; maybe TRBD1 (6 bases). V lost 6 bases and J lost 4, with 18 bases in between. Germline values: CDR1 MNHNS, CDR2 SASEGT. This CDR3 is built from 15 residues. The CDR3 DNA follows: TGTGCCAGCAGCCGCACAACAGGGACGGGAGAGACCCAGTACTTC. Translating gives CASSRTTGTGETQYF.

The chain has TRBV29-1 and TRBJ2-3; D is unclear. Germline-derived CDR1 and CDR2 are SQVTM and ANQGSEA. This CDR3 spans 8 amino acids. Trimming removed 3 bases from V and 9 bases from J, with 1 base in between. DNA of the CDR3: TGCAGCGTTGAGACGCAGTATTTT. Residues: CSVETQYF.

Only a few counts were recorded for this clonotype. The V and J genes are TRBV2 and TRBJ1-2; no clear D. Trimming shortened V by 6 bases and J by 7 bases, and 15 bases separated the two germline ends. Per germline, CDR1 SNHLY and CDR2 FYNNEI. The CDR3 length is 13 residues. This CDR3 is CASREGVAPGYTF. CDR3 DNA sequence: TGTGCCAGCAGAGAGGGCGTGGCGCCTGGCTACACCTTC.

The chain has TRBV29-1 and TRBJ2-1, with 10 bases identical to TRBD2. The CDR3 runs 14 residues. Germline trimming cut 8 bases from V and 6 bases from J; bases unmatched to any gene: 10. Germline V lookup: CDR1 SQVTM, CDR2 ANQGSEA. This CDR3 is CSIRTSGDSNEQFF. Written as DNA, the CDR3 is TGCAGCATTAGGACTAGCGGAGACAGCAATGAGCAGTTCTTC.

The chain couples TRBV20-1 to TRBJ1-1, with a tentative D call TRBD1 (5 bases). Germline CDR1 is DFQATT and CDR2 is SNEGSKA (reference sequence). This CDR3 spans 14 amino acids. V was shortened by 6 bases and J by 0 bases, with 14 bases between the two germline ends. The CDR3 reads CSAQGPSLNTEAFF. The CDR3 region has the DNA TGCAGTGCCCAGGGACCCTCCTTGAACACTGAAGCTTTCTTT.